The 12 T cell receptor beta chains listed next were all sequenced from one sample in a study of sequential checkpoint blockade in melanoma. Clones were sequenced by immunoSEQ multiplex PCR, and TCRdb holds only the in-frame ones, with some missing. Found here are about 8,400 clones, over 85% of them singletons; the top ten hold roughly 14%. Indicated treatment: randomized to nivolumab then ipilimumab (arm A) or the reverse (arm B). The source material was CD8+ T cells sorted from blood (inferred from file names), sampled from a patient given nivolumab and ipilimumab in sequence. The receptor set was obtained from a human donor with melanoma.

The chain uses TRBV27 and TRBJ2-7, with a weak D call TRBD1 (6 bases). The V end was cut by 0 bases, the J end by 6 bases, with 15 bases between. The CDR3 covers 15 residues. The germline CDR1 and CDR2 sequences are MNHEY and SMNVEV (reference sequence). CDR3 in amino acids: CASSLSAGALFEQYF. Here the CDR3 DNA reads TGTGCCAGCAGTTTATCGGCAGGGGCATTGTTCGAGCAGTACTTC.

The rearrangement joins TRBV9 to TRBJ1-4; 7 nucleotides line up with TRBD1. The CDR3 sequence is 16 residues long. The V gene end was trimmed by 3 bases and the J gene end by 0 bases; junction bases not matched to a gene: 5. CDR1 is SGDLS, CDR2 YYNGEE, per germline. The CDR3 bases are TGTGCCAGCAGCGCCGGGACAGTTGCAACTAATGAAAAACTGTTTTTT. It codes for CASSAGTVATNEKLFF.

This chain links TRBV6-6 with TRBJ1-1; D perhaps matches TRBD1 (5 bases). The CDR3 covers 14 residues. Trimming left V 3 bases short and J 0 bases short, with 8 bases between. Germline V gives CDR1 MNHNY, CDR2 SVGAGI (reference sequence). The CDR3: CASSYTGVNTEAFF. The CDR3, as DNA: TGTGCCAGCAGTTATACGGGGGTGAACACTGAAGCTTTCTTT.

The chain links TRBV11-2 to TRBJ2-7; 9 nucleotides match TRBD1. The germline CDR1 and CDR2 sequences are SGHAT and FQNNGV. The CDR3 spans 14 residues. With V trimmed by 5 bases and J by 4 bases, 6 bases remained unmatched. This chain's CDR3 is CASSAWTGEYEQYV. In DNA, the CDR3 is TGTGCCAGCAGCGCGTGGACAGGGGAATACGAGCAGTACGTC.

The V and J genes are TRBV7-7 and TRBJ2-7; TRBD1 matches 7 bases. The CDR3 totals 18 residues. Germline CDR1 reads SSHAT; CDR2 reads FNYEAQ (reference sequence). The CDR3 DNA is TGTGCTAGCAGCTCGATCACGGGACAGTCGATAGAAACTCCCTGCAGGTACGTC. As protein: CASSSITGQSIETPCRYV.

This sequence joins TRBV7-8 and TRBJ2-7; 9 bases are a match to TRBD1. The germline V gene has CDR1 SGHVS and CDR2 FQNEAQ. The CDR3 extends over 17 amino acids. V lost 0 bases, J lost 4 bases, and 10 bases stayed unmatched. This CDR3 is CASSLAVVGTGMYEQYV. The CDR3 bases are TGTGCCAGCAGCTTAGCGGTTGTAGGGACAGGGATGTACGAGCAGTACGTC.

The chain links TRBV25-1 to TRBJ1-2, with TRBD1 as a possible D gene (6 bases). Trimming took off 3 bases at V and 1 base at J, with 15 bases between the two ends. This CDR3 spans 16 amino acids. The germline V gene encodes CDR1 MGHDK and CDR2 SYGVNS. The CDR3: CASSDPRGALNYGYTF. In nucleotides, the CDR3 is TGTGCCAGCAGTGACCCGCGGGGGGCGCTTAACTATGGCTACACCTTC.

The V call is TRBV6-5, the J call TRBJ1-2; weak D call: TRBD1 (6 bases). CDR1 and CDR2 (germline): MNHEY, SVGAGI. The CDR3 has 14 residues. The V end lost 2 bases, the J end lost 3 bases, and 10 bases lay between the germline ends. The CDR3 here is CASSYVQGDYGYTF. The CDR3 nucleotides read TGTGCCAGCAGTTACGTACAGGGAGACTATGGCTACACCTTC.

This chain links TRBV5-1 with TRBJ2-2; TRBD1 aligns across 11 bases. The trim removed 4 bases at V and 2 bases at J, leaving 7 bases unmatched. This CDR3 has 17 residues. CDR1 SGHRS and CDR2 YFSETQ come from the germline V gene. CDR3 loop: CASSNTRTGGNTGELFF. The CDR3 DNA follows: TGCGCCAGCAGCAACACTCGGACAGGGGGCAACACCGGGGAGCTGTTTTTT.

V gene TRBV9 combines with J gene TRBJ2-7; D is unresolved. Germline loops: CDR1 SGDLS, CDR2 YYNGEE. The CDR3 loop spans 14 amino acids. Trimming took 3 bases from V and 2 from J, leaving 12 bases between them. The CDR3 coding sequence is TGTGCCAGCAGCGGAGGAATATTCGCCTACGAGCAGTACTTC. Residues: CASSGGIFAYEQYF.

This chain links TRBV19 with TRBJ1-2, with 8 positions matching TRBD1. Looked up from germline, CDR1 is LNHDA and CDR2 is SQIVND (reference sequence). V shed 7 bases and J 0 bases; nucleotides not matched to a gene: 13. The CDR3 contains 17 residues. The CDR3 DNA follows: TGTGCCAGTACCAAAGACAGGGGTTGGGTCGCTAACTATGGCTACACCTTC. Translation gives CASTKDRGWVANYGYTF.

This chain joins TRBV5-6 and TRBJ2-7; 7 bases are a match to TRBD1. The CDR3 contains 14 residues. From germline, CDR1 is SGHDT and CDR2 YYEEEE. The trim removed 4 bases at V and 1 base at J, leaving 5 bases unmatched. The CDR3 protein is CASSPQGNSYEQYF. Written as DNA, the CDR3 is TGTGCCAGCAGCCCACAGGGGAATTCCTACGAGCAGTACTTC.